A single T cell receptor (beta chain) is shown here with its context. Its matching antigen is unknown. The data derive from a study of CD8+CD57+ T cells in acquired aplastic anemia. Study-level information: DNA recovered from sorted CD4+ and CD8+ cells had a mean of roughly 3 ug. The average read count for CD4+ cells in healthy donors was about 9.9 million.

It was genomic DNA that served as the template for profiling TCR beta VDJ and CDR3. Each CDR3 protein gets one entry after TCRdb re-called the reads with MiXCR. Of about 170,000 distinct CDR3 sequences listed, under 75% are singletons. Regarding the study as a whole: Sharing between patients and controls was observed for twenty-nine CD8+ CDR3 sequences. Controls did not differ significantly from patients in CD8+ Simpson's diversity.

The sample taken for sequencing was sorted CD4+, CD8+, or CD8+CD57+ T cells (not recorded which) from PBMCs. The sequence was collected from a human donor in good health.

The chain's CDR3 is CSAGPTGAVNQPQHF. In DNA form, the CDR3 reads TGCAGTGCTGGACCGACAGGGGCCGTGAATCAGCCCCAGCATTTT. The chain carries TRBV20-1 and TRBJ1-5, with 8 nucleotides matching TRBD1. In germline, CDR1 is DFQATT, CDR2 SNEGSKA (reference sequence). Losses at the gene ends were 5 bases for V and 4 bases for J; bases not matched to a gene: 10. The CDR3 loop spans 15 amino acids.